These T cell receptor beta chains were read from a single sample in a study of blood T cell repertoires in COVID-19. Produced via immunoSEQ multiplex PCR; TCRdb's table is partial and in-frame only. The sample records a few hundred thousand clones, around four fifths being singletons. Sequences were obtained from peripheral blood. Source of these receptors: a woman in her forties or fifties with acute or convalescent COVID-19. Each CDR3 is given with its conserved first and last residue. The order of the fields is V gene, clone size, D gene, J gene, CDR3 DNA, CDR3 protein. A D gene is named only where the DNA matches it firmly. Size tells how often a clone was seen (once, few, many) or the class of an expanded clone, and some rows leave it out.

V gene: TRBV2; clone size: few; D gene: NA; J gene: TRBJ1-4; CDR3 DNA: TGTGCCAGCACAGGGGACAAAAAACTGTTTTTT; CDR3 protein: CASTGDKKLFF
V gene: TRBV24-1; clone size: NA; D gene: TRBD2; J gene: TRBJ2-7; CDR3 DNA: TGTGCCACCAGTGATTTTACCCATAGCGGGAGGCGCTCCTACGAGCAGTACTTC; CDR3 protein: CATSDFTHSGRRSYEQYF
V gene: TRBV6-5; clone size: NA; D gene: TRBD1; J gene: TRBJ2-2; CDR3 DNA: TGTGCCAGCAGTAACTACAGGGGGCCCGGGGAGCTGTTTTTT; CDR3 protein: CASSNYRGPGELFF
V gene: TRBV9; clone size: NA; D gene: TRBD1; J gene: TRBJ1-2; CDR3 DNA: TGTGCCAGCAGCGTAGATGGAGGGGGCGCGGGCTATGGCTACACCTTC; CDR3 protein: CASSVDGGGAGYGYTF
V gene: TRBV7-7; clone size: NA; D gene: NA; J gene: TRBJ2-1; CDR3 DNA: TGTGCCAGCAGCTTAGGGCAGTTCAATGAGCAGTTCTTC; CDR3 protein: CASSLGQFNEQFF
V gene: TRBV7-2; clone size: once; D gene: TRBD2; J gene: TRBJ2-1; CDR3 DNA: TGTGCCAGCAGCTTAGACGGCGGGAGCAGGTACAATGAGCAGTTCTTC; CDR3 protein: CASSLDGGSRYNEQFF
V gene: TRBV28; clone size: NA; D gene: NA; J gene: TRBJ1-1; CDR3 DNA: TGTGCCAGCAGCTCACCCACAGGGAGTGACACTGAAGCTTTCTTT; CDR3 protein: CASSSPTGSDTEAFF
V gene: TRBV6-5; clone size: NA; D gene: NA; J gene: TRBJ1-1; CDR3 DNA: TGTGCCAGCGTCTCGTGGGGGCACACTGAAGCTTTCTTT; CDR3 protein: CASVSWGHTEAFF
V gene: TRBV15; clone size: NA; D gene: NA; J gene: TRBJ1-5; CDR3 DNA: TGTGCCACCAGCGGCCGGAGAGGCGATAGCAATCAGCCCCAGCATTTT; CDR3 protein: CATSGRRGDSNQPQHF
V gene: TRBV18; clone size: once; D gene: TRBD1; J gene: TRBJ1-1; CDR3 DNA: TGTGCCAGCTCACTTGGACAGGGGGTCGGAGCTTTCTTT; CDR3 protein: CASSLGQGVGAFF
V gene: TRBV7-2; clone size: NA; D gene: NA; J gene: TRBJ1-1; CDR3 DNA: TGTGCCAGCAGCTTCGAACCCGCGAATGAAGCTTTCTTT; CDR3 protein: CASSFEPANEAFF